Shown below are 21 T cell receptor beta chains from a single sample sequenced in a study of blood T cell repertoires in COVID-19. The method was immunoSEQ multiplex PCR; TCRdb's version includes in-frame clones alone and lacks a portion of them. The sample includes 120,000 or so clones, 90% of them seen just once. The specimen sequenced was peripheral blood. These receptors all come from a man aged 60-69 years with COVID-19, enrolled during active disease.

The rearrangement joins TRBV12-3 or TRBV12-4 to TRBJ2-3, with TRBD2 as a possible D gene (6 bases). V lost 7 bases, J lost 4 bases, and 12 bases lay in between. The CDR3 runs 13 residues. CDR3 region: CASTSSEADTQYF. In nucleotides, the CDR3 is TGTGCCAGCACCTCTAGCGAGGCAGATACGCAGTATTTT.

This CDR3 is CASSVWQGETQYF. The CDR3 coding sequence is TGTGCCAGCAGCGTATGGCAGGGAGAGACCCAGTACTTC. The chain uses TRBV9 and TRBJ2-5, with a weak D call TRBD1 (5 bases). The CDR3 is made up of 13 amino acids. V was trimmed by 1 base and J by 4 bases, leaving 8 bases between them. Germline lookup yields CDR1 SGDLS and CDR2 YYNGEE.

CDR3 nucleotide sequence: TGTGCCAGCAGTTACGGGGGAAGCTCTGGAAACACCATATATTTT. Its protein product is CASSYGGSSGNTIYF. V and J are TRBV25-1 and TRBJ1-3; a weak D match, TRBD1 (5 bases). The CDR3 runs to 15 residues. V lost 5 bases and J lost 0, with 11 bases in between. The germline V gene has CDR1 MGHDK and CDR2 SYGVNS.

CDR3 nucleotide sequence: TGCGCCAGCAGCCTCAGGGCCCCAACTAATGAAAAACTGTTTTTT. This translates into CASSLRAPTNEKLFF. The genes are TRBV5-1 and TRBJ1-4, with a weak D call TRBD1 (5 bases). Per the germline V gene, CDR1 is SGHRS and CDR2 is YFSETQ. V was pared by 4 bases and J by 0 bases, with 10 bases between. The CDR3 has 15 amino acids.

The chain employs TRBV18 and TRBJ2-7, with TRBD1 matching 8 bases. CDR3 length: 14 amino acids. Germline-derived CDR1 and CDR2 are KGHSH and LQKENI. V shed 4 bases, J shed 3 bases, and the junction held 5 bases outside the gene matches. CDR3 coding DNA: TGTGCCAGCTCACAGGACAGGGCCCTCTACGAGCAGTACTTC. Translating it yields CASSQDRALYEQYF.

This chain joins TRBV2 and TRBJ1-6; the D gene is possibly TRBD1 (5 bases). The V end lost 2 bases, the J end lost 8 bases, and 13 bases lay between the germline ends. This CDR3 comprises 15 residues. Germline-derived CDR1 and CDR2 are SNHLY and FYNNEI. The CDR3 region is CASSENRPGHSPLHF. As DNA, the CDR3 is TGTGCCAGCAGTGAAAACCGTCCAGGGCATTCACCCCTCCACTTT.

About this clone: An end of the junction does not agree with germline; a read error may underlie this. The chain uses TRBV2 and TRBJ2-7, with D possibly being TRBD2 (6 bases). The CDR3 extends over 9 amino acids. Germline-derived CDR1 and CDR2 are SNHLY and FYNNEI. The CDR3 loop is CASMPGLPF. The CDR3, as DNA: TGTGCCAGCATGCCGGGACTCCCTTTC.

This clone is a singleton in its sample. This sample includes further DNA sequences coding for the same CDR3. The chain carries TRBV3-1 (or the pseudogene TRBV3-2) and TRBJ2-2, with D perhaps matching TRBD1 (5 bases). The germline gives CDR1 LGHDT, CDR2 YNNKEL (reference sequence). V dropped 4 bases and J dropped 4 bases, with 7 bases sitting between them. This CDR3 is built from 13 residues. Here the CDR3 reads CASSPQGTGELFF. The CDR3 DNA sequence: TGTGCCAGCAGCCCGCAGGGCACCGGGGAGCTGTTTTTT.

The rearrangement uses TRBV30 and TRBJ1-2; a weak D match, TRBD1 (6 bases). The CDR3 contains 15 residues. Germline-derived CDR1 and CDR2 are GTSNPN and SVGIG (reference sequence). The V end was cut by 3 bases, the J end by 5 bases, with 19 bases between. CDR3 sequence: CAWSQGIVWEYGYTF. The CDR3 DNA reads TGTGCCTGGAGCCAGGGGATAGTATGGGAATATGGCTACACCTTC.

The rearrangement joins TRBV24-1 to TRBJ1-2, with D unresolved. CDR3 length: 15 amino acids. Germline-derived CDR1 and CDR2 are KGHDR and SFDVKD. The V end lost 2 bases, the J end lost 4 bases, and 13 bases lay between the germline ends. The CDR3 here is CATSDSGLGIYGYTF. Here the CDR3 DNA reads TGTGCCACCAGTGATTCAGGACTGGGAATCTATGGCTACACCTTC.

V and J are TRBV15 and TRBJ2-7; D not certain. V was pared by 4 bases and J by 0 bases, with 10 bases between. From germline, CDR1 is LNHNV and CDR2 YYDKDF (reference sequence). The CDR3 totals 14 residues. The CDR3 DNA follows: TGTGCCACCAGCATCCAGCGCCTCTCCTACGAGCAGTACTTC. This codes for CATSIQRLSYEQYF.

The rearrangement joins TRBV29-1 to TRBJ2-1, with a possible D match to TRBD1 (5 bases). Trimming pared 0 bases from V and 6 bases from J, leaving 9 bases between. CDR3 length: 13 amino acids. CDR1 is SQVTM and CDR2 is ANQGSEA in the germline V gene. CDR3 sequence (DNA): TGCAGCGTTGAAGACGAAGGGGCCAATGAGCAGTTCTTC. It specifies CSVEDEGANEQFF.

The gene calls are TRBV12-3 or TRBV12-4 and TRBJ1-6; D gene ambiguous. This CDR3 comprises 13 residues. Trimming left V 3 bases short and J 9 bases short, with 9 bases between. The chain's CDR3 is CASSFVSGSPLHF. The CDR3 region has the DNA TGTGCCAGCAGTTTTGTTTCGGGTTCACCCCTCCACTTT.

The rearrangement links TRBV11-2 to TRBJ1-2; D remains ambiguous. With 2 bases removed from V and 4 bases from J, the gap between germline ends came to 8 bases. Germline-derived CDR1 and CDR2 are SGHAT and FQNNGV. The CDR3 sequence is 13 residues long. CDR3 residues: CASSLLGFYGYTF. The CDR3 bases are TGTGCCAGCAGCTTACTCGGTTTCTATGGCTACACCTTC.

The chain employs TRBV9 and TRBJ2-1; D is uncertain. V gave up 3 bases and J gave up 0 bases, with 10 bases separating them. Germline CDR1 reads SGDLS; CDR2 reads YYNGEE. The CDR3 sequence is 15 residues long. The CDR3 sequence is CASSASPSSYNEQFF. CDR3 DNA: TGTGCCAGCAGCGCCTCCCCCAGCTCCTACAATGAGCAGTTCTTC.

The V and J genes are TRBV18 and TRBJ2-1, with D perhaps matching TRBD1 (6 bases). Trimming pared 2 bases from V and 7 bases from J, leaving 9 bases between. The CDR3 runs 13 residues. Per germline, CDR1 KGHSH and CDR2 LQKENI. CDR3 protein: CASSPGGENEQFF. The CDR3 nucleotides are TGTGCCAGCTCACCAGGGGGCGAAAATGAGCAGTTCTTC.

V gene TRBV6-2 or TRBV6-3 combines with J gene TRBJ2-7; a possible D gene is TRBD2 (6 bases). Trimming left V 4 bases short and J 3 bases short, with 13 bases between. CDR3 length: 14 residues. Germline V CDR1 and CDR2: MNHEY, SVGEGT. CDR3 amino acids: CASSLGTSFYEQYF. The CDR3 DNA follows: TGTGCCAGCAGTTTGGGGACTTCTTTCTACGAGCAGTACTTC.

This clone showed up just once. The rearrangement uses TRBV10-3 and TRBJ1-1; tentative D call: TRBD1 (6 bases). CDR1 is ENHRY, CDR2 SYGVKD, per germline. The CDR3 contains 14 residues. Trimming cost V 4 bases and J 5 bases, with 14 bases left between them. Here the CDR3 reads CAISGTATRTEAFF. DNA of the CDR3: TGTGCCATCAGTGGGACAGCCACCAGGACTGAAGCTTTCTTT.

The chain carries TRBV10-3 and TRBJ2-1; perhaps TRBD1 as D (6 bases). This CDR3 comprises 12 residues. The germline V gene encodes CDR1 ENHRY and CDR2 SYGVKD. The ends were cut back, 2 bases at V and 12 bases at J, with 11 bases in the middle. The CDR3 DNA reads TGTGCCATCAGTGAGGTGGACAGCCCGCAGTTCTTC. This translates into CAISEVDSPQFF.

This clone has a single count. The chain recombines TRBV6-5 with TRBJ1-1, with D unclear. Trimming left V 9 bases short and J 3 bases short, with 8 bases between. CDR1 is MNHEY, CDR2 SVGAGI, per germline. The CDR3 runs to 11 residues. The CDR3 nucleotides are TGTGCCAGTTGGAGGGACACTGAAGCTTTCTTT. Amino acids: CASWRDTEAFF.

The chain recombines TRBV4-2 with TRBJ2-5; tentative D call: TRBD1 (6 bases). V lost 0 bases to trimming and J lost 2 bases, with 7 bases between them. This CDR3 region has 14 residues. Germline CDR1 and CDR2: LGHNA and YNFKEQ. Written as DNA, the CDR3 is TGTGCCAGCAGCCAAGATAGGGGGCAAGAGACCCAGTACTTC. Its translation: CASSQDRGQETQYF.